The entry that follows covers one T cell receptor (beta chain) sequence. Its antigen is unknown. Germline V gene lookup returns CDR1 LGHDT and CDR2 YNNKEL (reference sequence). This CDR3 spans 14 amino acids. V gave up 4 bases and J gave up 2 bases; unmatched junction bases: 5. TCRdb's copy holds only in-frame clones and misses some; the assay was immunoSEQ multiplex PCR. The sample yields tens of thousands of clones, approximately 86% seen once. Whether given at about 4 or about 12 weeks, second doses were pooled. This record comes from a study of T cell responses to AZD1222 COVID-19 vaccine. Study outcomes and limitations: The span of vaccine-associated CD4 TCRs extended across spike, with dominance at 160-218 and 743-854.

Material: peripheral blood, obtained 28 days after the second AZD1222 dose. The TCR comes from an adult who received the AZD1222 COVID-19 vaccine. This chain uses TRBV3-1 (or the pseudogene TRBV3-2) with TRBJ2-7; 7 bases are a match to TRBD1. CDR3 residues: CASSLGTATYEQYF. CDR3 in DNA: TGTGCCAGCAGCCTTGGGACAGCTACCTACGAGCAGTACTTC.